This is a list of T cell receptor beta chains from one sample in a study of cytomegalovirus exposure and HLA in healthy donors. The table came from immunoSEQ multiplex PCR; TCRdb's copy has only in-frame clones and leaves some out. The table has 90,000 to 150,000 clones, about nine tenths seen once; the top ten hold about 1.8%. Sequences were obtained from PBMCs. These receptors all stem from a man between 18 and 35 years old in good health and CMV-seronegative. The CDR3 runs from the conserved cysteine through the conserved F or W. The D gene is left open where the match is weak. The listing skips clone size in some rows; elsewhere it reads once, few, many or a size class.

CDR3nt: TGTGCCAGCACGAGGCCGGGACAGGGGGCCCACGAGCAGTACTTC
CDR3aa: CASTRPGQGAHEQYF
j_gene: TRBJ2-7
v_gene: TRBV28
abundance: .
d_gene: TRBD1

CDR3nt: TGTGCCAGCAGTCTGGACAGGGAATTCGACGAGCAGTACTTC
CDR3aa: CASSLDREFDEQYF
j_gene: TRBJ2-7
v_gene: TRBV28
abundance: once
d_gene: TRBD1

CDR3nt: TGTGCCAGCAGCTTAGTGACGGGATCCTACAATGAGCAGTTCTTC
CDR3aa: CASSLVTGSYNEQFF
j_gene: TRBJ2-1
v_gene: TRBV7-2
abundance: .
d_gene: .

CDR3nt: TGCGCCAGCAGTGCAGGGTTAGGCAATCAGCCCCAGCATTTT
CDR3aa: CASSAGLGNQPQHF
j_gene: TRBJ1-5
v_gene: TRBV5-1
abundance: .
d_gene: .

CDR3nt: TGTGCCAGCAGCGGCCCGCGGGAGCCCCAGCATTTT
CDR3aa: CASSGPREPQHF
j_gene: TRBJ1-5
v_gene: TRBV9
abundance: .
d_gene: .

CDR3nt: TGTGCCAGCAGCGTAGGCGAGGCTTACTCTGGAAACACCATATATTTT
CDR3aa: CASSVGEAYSGNTIYF
j_gene: TRBJ1-3
v_gene: TRBV9
abundance: .
d_gene: .

CDR3nt: TGTGCCAGCAGCCAAACTTGGAGCGTCTACCAAGAGACCCAGTACTTC
CDR3aa: CASSQTWSVYQETQYF
j_gene: TRBJ2-5
v_gene: TRBV5-6
abundance: .
d_gene: .

CDR3nt: TGTGCCAGCAGCCCTTTCGTTCTTCCGAACACTGAAGCTTTCTTT
CDR3aa: CASSPFVLPNTEAFF
j_gene: TRBJ1-1
v_gene: TRBV14
abundance: .
d_gene: .

CDR3nt: TGTGCCAGCAGCTTAGACGGGACACTAAACACCGGGGAGCTGTTTTTT
CDR3aa: CASSLDGTLNTGELFF
j_gene: TRBJ2-2
v_gene: TRBV11-2
abundance: .
d_gene: .

CDR3nt: TGTGCCAGCAGCCAACCGGGAGTCGTGTTCAGTCCGGATGAAAAACTGTTTTTT
CDR3aa: CASSQPGVVFSPDEKLFF
j_gene: TRBJ1-4
v_gene: TRBV7-9
abundance: .
d_gene: .

CDR3nt: TGTGCCAGCTCACCTAGGACTAGCGGGACCAACGAGCAGTACTTC
CDR3aa: CASSPRTSGTNEQYF
j_gene: TRBJ2-7
v_gene: TRBV18
abundance: .
d_gene: TRBD2

CDR3nt: TGTGCCAGCTCACCAGGGCAACAGGGGTTACGCGAAAAACTGTTTTTT
CDR3aa: CASSPGQQGLREKLFF
j_gene: TRBJ1-4
v_gene: TRBV18
abundance: .
d_gene: TRBD1

CDR3nt: TGTGCCAGCAGTGGGGGACAAACTCTCTATGGCTACACCTTC
CDR3aa: CASSGGQTLYGYTF
j_gene: TRBJ1-2
v_gene: TRBV28
abundance: .
d_gene: .

CDR3nt: TGCGCCAGCAGCTTGGGACAGGGGATCGTGTACGAGCAGTACTTC
CDR3aa: CASSLGQGIVYEQYF
j_gene: TRBJ2-7
v_gene: TRBV5-1
abundance: .
d_gene: TRBD1

CDR3nt: TGTGCCAGCAGTTTGGGACTAGCGGGAGATTATCGGCCTCGGGAGCAGTACTTC
CDR3aa: CASSLGLAGDYRPREQYF
j_gene: TRBJ2-7
v_gene: TRBV27
abundance: .
d_gene: TRBD2

CDR3nt: TGTGCCAGTAGTATGTGGCAGGGAAGGGGCTATGGCTACACCTTC
CDR3aa: CASSMWQGRGYGYTF
j_gene: TRBJ1-2
v_gene: TRBV19
abundance: .
d_gene: .

CDR3nt: TGTGCCAGTAGTCTGCTAGCGGGTTCAATGAAAGGCAATGAGCAGTTCTTC
CDR3aa: CASSLLAGSMKGNEQFF
j_gene: TRBJ2-1
v_gene: TRBV19
abundance: .
d_gene: TRBD2

CDR3nt: TGCGCCAGCAGCTTGGCGGGGGGGCTCCCCTACGAGCAGTACTTC
CDR3aa: CASSLAGGLPYEQYF
j_gene: TRBJ2-7
v_gene: TRBV5-1
abundance: .
d_gene: TRBD2

CDR3nt: TGTGCCAGCAGCCTCAAGGCCGGACTTAGCACAGATACGCAGTATTTT
CDR3aa: CASSLKAGLSTDTQYF
j_gene: TRBJ2-3
v_gene: TRBV7-8
abundance: .
d_gene: .

CDR3nt: TGTGCCAGCAGTTTACAAAACGGACAGGGTAGACGAGGCTACACCTTC
CDR3aa: CASSLQNGQGRRGYTF
j_gene: TRBJ1-2
v_gene: TRBV28
abundance: .
d_gene: TRBD1

CDR3nt: TGTGCCGCAGCATCAGGGTTAGGCGGCTACACCTTC
CDR3aa: CAAASGLGGYTF
j_gene: TRBJ1-2
v_gene: TRBV28
abundance: .
d_gene: .

CDR3nt: TGTGCCAGCAGCTTGACCGGGACAGCCATTCAAAGTTACGAGCAGTACTTC
CDR3aa: CASSLTGTAIQSYEQYF
j_gene: TRBJ2-7
v_gene: TRBV5-4
abundance: .
d_gene: TRBD1